This entry is about one TCR beta chain. Seattle cases were enrolled at active infection and followed longitudinally. Assay used: immunoSEQ multiplex PCR; TCRdb lists only in-frame clones, some missing. The table includes 350,000 or so clones, more than 70% detected once. The V gene lost 1 base and the J gene lost 1 base, with 9 bases spanning the gap. The CDR3 covers 15 residues. Looked up from germline, CDR1 is LGHNA and CDR2 is YSLEER. These data belong to a study of blood T cell repertoires in COVID-19. Turning to the study itself: Both acute and convalescent COVID-19 samples were obtained from the United States, Italy and Spain.

Sequencing was carried out using peripheral blood. The rearrangement links TRBV4-3 to TRBJ2-3; the D gene is possibly TRBD2 (6 bases). The origin of this receptor is a young woman with COVID-19, enrolled during active disease. CDR3 in DNA: TGCGCCAGCAGCCAAGTAGGCGGGGGCACAGATACGCAGTATTTT. It specifies CASSQVGGGTDTQYF.